A selection of T cell receptor beta chains follows, all from one sample in a study of cytomegalovirus exposure and HLA in healthy donors. The repertoire was sequenced with immunoSEQ multiplex PCR; TCRdb's copy has only in-frame clones and lacks some. Among about 180,000 clones listed, more than 65% were seen once. The sample consisted of PBMCs. The receptor source for this set is a woman in her thirties in good health and CMV-seropositive. The CDR3 runs from the conserved cysteine through the conserved F or W. D genes are given only for firm matches. Where a row states a size, it is once, few, many or the class of an expanded clone; other rows omit it.

TRBJ2-2	few	TRBV4-3	.	CASRRGTGELFF	TGCGCCAGCAGGCGGGGAACCGGGGAGCTGTTTTTT
TRBJ1-6	few	TRBV30	TRBD1	CAAGQGVLNSPLHF	TGTGCTGCGGGGCAGGGGGTTCTCAATTCACCCCTCCACTTT
TRBJ2-7	.	TRBV7-8	TRBD1	CASSSMGGTGSHEQYF	TGTGCCAGCAGCTCCATGGGGGGGACAGGGAGCCACGAGCAGTACTTC
TRBJ1-2	.	TRBV19	TRBD1	CASSSGLRQGYGYTF	TGTGCCAGTAGTTCCGGCCTCCGACAGGGCTATGGCTACACCTTC
TRBJ1-6	.	TRBV5-4	.	CASSLESVDSPLHF	TGTGCCAGCAGCTTGGAATCGGTCGATTCACCCCTCCACTTT
TRBJ2-7	.	TRBV29-1	.	CSVGDISYEQYF	TGCAGCGTTGGCGACATCTCCTACGAGCAGTACTTC
TRBJ2-3	few	TRBV4-3	.	CASSQDLIGTGSADTQYF	TGCGCCAGCAGCCAAGATCTGATCGGGACTGGGTCCGCAGATACGCAGTATTTT
TRBJ2-1	.	TRBV27	TRBD1	CASSSGTGGNEQFF	TGTGCCAGCAGTTCCGGGACAGGGGGCAATGAGCAGTTCTTC
TRBJ2-3	.	TRBV12-5	TRBD2	CASGLAAFTDTQYF	TGTGCTAGTGGACTAGCGGCCTTCACAGATACGCAGTATTTT
TRBJ2-3	.	TRBV6-6	.	CASSSSTVTDTQYF	TGTGCCAGCAGTTCCAGCACAGTCACAGATACGCAGTATTTT
TRBJ2-5	few	TRBV11-3	TRBD1	CASSLDQQGVGETQYF	TGTGCCAGCAGCTTAGATCAACAGGGGGTGGGAGAGACCCAGTACTTC
TRBJ2-1	.	TRBV11-2	TRBD2	CASSSRLAGNNEQFF	TGTGCCAGCAGCTCAAGACTAGCGGGGAACAATGAGCAGTTCTTC
TRBJ1-6	.	TRBV19	.	CASSIDRGDSYNSPLHF	TGTGCCAGTAGTATAGATCGGGGAGACTCCTATAATTCACCCCTCCACTTT
TRBJ2-1	.	TRBV14	TRBD2	CASSQGTSRHQEQFF	TGTGCCAGCAGCCAAGGGACTAGCAGGCATCAAGAGCAGTTCTTC
TRBJ1-2	.	TRBV19	.	CASSTGLRDGYTF	TGTGCCAGTAGTACAGGACTTAGAGATGGCTACACCTTC
TRBJ2-1	.	TRBV5-5	TRBD2	CASSFTSGGAYNEQFF	TGTGCCAGCAGCTTTACCAGCGGGGGGGCTTACAATGAGCAGTTCTTC
TRBJ2-5	.	TRBV11-2	.	CASSAPSGAQYF	TGTGCCAGCAGCGCCCCATCAGGGGCCCAGTACTTC
TRBJ2-1	.	TRBV28	.	CASRPTGNSYNEQFF	TGTGCCAGCAGACCGACAGGTAACTCCTACAATGAGCAGTTCTTC
TRBJ2-1	once	TRBV27	.	CASSPGHPIYNEQFF	TGTGCCAGCAGCCCGGGACACCCCATCTACAATGAGCAGTTCTTC
TRBJ2-3	.	TRBV7-2	TRBD2	CASSPGLAGGNPSTDTQYF	TGTGCCAGCAGCCCGGGACTAGCGGGGGGGAACCCTAGCACAGATACGCAGTATTTT
TRBJ2-3	.	TRBV9	TRBD2	CASSVVPSGGSTDTQYF	TGTGCCAGCAGCGTAGTACCTAGCGGGGGGAGCACAGATACGCAGTATTTT
TRBJ2-5	.	TRBV28	TRBD2	CASTLGGSGSQETQYF	TGTGCCAGCACCTTGGGCGGTAGCGGGTCTCAAGAGACCCAGTACTTC
TRBJ1-5	.	TRBV5-8	.	CASSLGQGGQPQHF	TGTGCCAGCAGCTTGGGGCAGGGTGGACAGCCCCAGCATTTT
TRBJ2-4	.	TRBV5-1	.	CASSLTQGIQNIQYF	TGCGCCAGCAGCTTGACCCAGGGAATCCAAAACATTCAGTACTTC
TRBJ1-5	.	TRBV5-6	TRBD1	CASSLGRQGKVQPQHF	TGTGCCAGCAGCTTGGGTCGACAGGGGAAGGTTCAGCCCCAGCATTTT
TRBJ1-4	.	TRBV25-1	TRBD1	CASSTGTGLEKLFF	TGTGCCAGCAGTACCGGGACAGGGTTGGAAAAACTGTTTTTT
TRBJ1-4	.	TRBV7-2	.	CASSLGGTLGGEKLFF	TGTGCCAGCAGCTTAGGGGGGACGCTGGGAGGAGAAAAACTGTTTTTT
TRBJ2-3	.	TRBV7-2	TRBD2	CASSLAGRGGTDTQYF	TGTGCCAGCAGCTTAGCGGGGCGGGGGGGCACAGATACGCAGTATTTT
TRBJ2-2	.	TRBV18	.	CASTLTMSMTGELFF	TGTGCCAGCACATTGACAATGTCTATGACCGGGGAGCTGTTTTTT
TRBJ2-7	.	TRBV4-3	TRBD2	CASSQYGGAGFYEQYF	TGCGCCAGCAGCCAATACGGGGGGGCCGGTTTCTACGAGCAGTACTTC
TRBJ1-6	.	TRBV9	TRBD1	CASSATTGVGSPLHF	TGTGCCAGCAGCGCTACAACAGGGGTCGGTTCACCCCTCCACTTT
TRBJ2-2	.	TRBV5-1	TRBD1	CASSLDRVDTGELFF	TGCGCCAGCAGCCTCGACAGGGTGGACACCGGGGAGCTGTTTTTT
TRBJ2-4	.	TRBV7-8	TRBD1	CASSDRDRGLKYF	TGTGCCAGCAGCGACCGGGACAGGGGGCTCAAGTACTTC
TRBJ1-2	.	TRBV9	.	CASSVGREDYGYTF	TGTGCCAGCAGCGTAGGCAGGGAGGACTATGGCTACACCTTC
TRBJ2-7	.	TRBV28	TRBD2	CASSPGLAREQYF	TGTGCCAGCAGCCCGGGACTAGCAAGAGAGCAGTACTTC
TRBJ2-2	few	TRBV4-3	.	CASSQPPGVGRDTGELFF	TGCGCCAGCAGCCAACCCCCCGGGGTCGGCCGGGACACCGGGGAGCTGTTTTTT
TRBJ1-3	.	TRBV25-1	.	CATATGNTIYF	TGTGCGACTGCAACCGGAAACACCATATATTTT
TRBJ1-5	.	TRBV6-6	.	CASTIRQDSQPQHF	TGTGCCAGCACGATTCGACAGGACTCTCAGCCCCAGCATTTT
TRBJ2-5	once	TRBV10-2	TRBD1	CASSDRGRGWETQYF	TGCGCCAGCAGCGACAGGGGGCGAGGTTGGGAGACCCAGTACTTC
TRBJ2-2	.	TRBV15	.	CATSRDRGTAGELFF	TGTGCCACCAGCAGAGATCGAGGAACGGCCGGGGAGCTGTTTTTT
TRBJ2-7	few	TRBV5-4	.	CASALAGEYEQYF	TGTGCCAGCGCCCTGGCAGGGGAGTACGAGCAGTACTTC